The 15 T cell receptor beta chains below all came from one sample that was sequenced in a study of T cell responses to AZD1222 COVID-19 vaccine. Sequencing was performed with immunoSEQ multiplex PCR; in TCRdb, only in-frame clones are kept and a portion is missing. In the table there are roughly 95,000 clones, 90% to 95% of which are singletons. Here the sequenced sample was peripheral blood, taken 28 days after the second AZD1222 dose. All receptors derive from an adult who received the AZD1222 COVID-19 vaccine.

A single count supports this clone. V is TRBV2 and J is TRBJ2-1; 11 nucleotides line up with TRBD2. CDR3 size: 15 residues. CDR1 and CDR2 from the germline V gene are SNHLY and FYNNEI. After removal of 3 bases from V and 8 bases from J, the junction contained 6 bases not matched to a gene. This chain's CDR3 is CASSEGSGGDDEQFF. The CDR3 nucleotides read TGTGCCAGCAGTGAGGGTAGCGGGGGGGATGATGAGCAGTTCTTC.

CDR3: CASSLSLDSRQYF. The DNA of the CDR3 is TGTGCCAGCAGCTTAAGCCTGGACTCTAGGCAGTATTTT. The V call is TRBV7-3, the J call TRBJ2-3; possibly TRBD2 for D (5 bases). Germline CDR1 is SGHTA and CDR2 is FQGTGA. V was shortened by 1 base and J by 11 bases, with 13 bases between the two germline ends. The CDR3 length is 13 residues.

The V call is TRBV19, the J call TRBJ1-4, with D possibly matching TRBD1 (5 bases). The V end was cut by 3 bases, the J end by 3 bases, with 8 bases between. The CDR3 length is 14 residues. The germline V gene has CDR1 LNHDA and CDR2 SQIVND (reference sequence). Here the CDR3 reads CASSIQGANEKLFF. In DNA form, the CDR3 reads TGTGCCAGTAGTATCCAGGGAGCTAATGAAAAACTGTTTTTT.

The gene calls are TRBV18 and TRBJ1-1; tentatively, D is TRBD1 (6 bases). The V gene lost 0 bases and the J gene lost 1 base, with 21 bases spanning the gap. This CDR3 region has 19 residues. Germline V gene sequence: CDR1 KGHSH, CDR2 LQKENI. CDR3 DNA sequence: TGTGCCAGCTCACCACCGGAATTGGGGGGGGGCGCAGGGAACACTGAAGCTTTCTTT. Residues: CASSPPELGGGAGNTEAFF.

The J gene is TRBJ1-3, the V gene TRBV9; D uncertain. Trimming removed 8 bases at V and 2 bases at J, with 17 bases between. CDR1 and CDR2 (germline): SGDLS, YYNGEE. The CDR3 runs to 15 residues. The CDR3 loop reads CASRGDTTPGNTIYF. CDR3 in DNA: TGTGCCAGTAGAGGTGATACTACGCCTGGAAACACCATATATTTT.

This sequence joins TRBV3-1 (or the pseudogene TRBV3-2) and TRBJ2-1; 10 bases line up with TRBD2. This CDR3 is 15 amino acids long. The trim removed 1 base at V and 15 bases at J, leaving 12 bases unmatched. CDR1 LGHDT and CDR2 YNNKEL come from the germline V gene (reference sequence). CDR3 sequence: CASSQASGGARGWFF. The CDR3 nucleotides are TGTGCCAGCAGCCAAGCGAGCGGGGGGGCCAGAGGATGGTTCTTC.

V is TRBV3-1 (or the pseudogene TRBV3-2) and J is TRBJ2-7, with TRBD1 matching over 8 bases. Germline V lookup: CDR1 LGHDT, CDR2 YNNKEL (reference sequence). This CDR3 spans 16 amino acids. The trim removed 1 base at V and 4 bases at J, leaving 9 bases unmatched. CDR3 in DNA: TGTGCCAGCAGCCAAGCGGGCGGGCAGGGGGCGTACGAGCAGTACTTC. Translation: CASSQAGGQGAYEQYF.

The chain uses TRBV20-1 and TRBJ1-2, with 9 positions matching TRBD1. The CDR3 extends over 13 amino acids. V trimming: 3 bases; J trimming: 7 bases; junction bases outside the gene matches: 6. Germline values: CDR1 DFQATT, CDR2 SNEGSKA (reference sequence). The CDR3 coding sequence is TGCAGTGCTAGTGAACAGGGGGCTGTTGGCTACACCTTC. This codes for CSASEQGAVGYTF.

V usage is TRBV5-1 and J usage is TRBJ2-5; 11 bases fit TRBD1. There are 15 residues in the CDR3. CDR1 is SGHRS and CDR2 is YFSETQ in the germline V gene. The trim removed 4 bases at V and 5 bases at J, leaving 7 bases unmatched. The CDR3 loop is CASSAGQGAFETQYF. Here the CDR3 DNA reads TGCGCCAGCAGCGCCGGACAGGGGGCCTTTGAGACCCAGTACTTC.

The rearrangement links TRBV18 to TRBJ1-1; D is unresolved. Germline loops: CDR1 KGHSH, CDR2 LQKENI. The CDR3 has 13 residues. V lost 6 bases, J lost 5 bases, and 13 bases lay in between. The CDR3: CASSLPSGTEAFF. DNA of the CDR3: TGTGCCAGCTCCCTCCCTAGCGGGACTGAAGCTTTCTTT.

This sequence joins TRBV11-3 and TRBJ1-4, with a tentative D call TRBD1 (5 bases). CDR3 length: 15 amino acids. The germline CDR1 and CDR2 sequences are SGHNT and YENEEA. Deletions cut 1 base from V and 5 bases from J, with 11 bases between. CDR3 sequence: CASSLGDGRNEKLFF. CDR3 in DNA: TGTGCCAGCAGCTTAGGGGACGGACGGAATGAAAAACTGTTTTTT.

V usage is TRBV27 and J usage is TRBJ1-2; the D is unclear. This CDR3 is built from 12 residues. Germline lookup yields CDR1 MNHEY and CDR2 SMNVEV (reference sequence). V lost 5 bases and J 7 bases, leaving 11 bases between the germline ends. The CDR3 sequence: CASSPLRGGYTF. Written as DNA, the CDR3 is TGTGCCAGCAGTCCCCTCCGGGGTGGCTACACCTTC.

The chain uses TRBV6-1 and TRBJ1-5, with 9 bases identical to TRBD1. CDR1 is MNHNS, CDR2 SASEGT, per germline. V shed 0 bases and J 7 bases; nucleotides not matched to a gene: 7. The CDR3 covers 16 residues. In DNA form, the CDR3 reads TGTGCCAGCAGTGAAGCCCAACAGGGGGCGCGACAGCCCCAGCATTTT. This sequence encodes CASSEAQQGARQPQHF.

For the CDR3, the DNA is TGTGCCAGCAGCTTTAGGGGAGGGAGCACAGATACGCAGTATTTT. This translates into CASSFRGGSTDTQYF. The chain joins TRBV7-9 to TRBJ2-3, with 7 bases identical to TRBD2. The CDR3 runs to 15 residues. The germline V gene has CDR1 SEHNR and CDR2 FQNEAQ (reference sequence). V shed 3 bases and J 0 bases; nucleotides not matched to a gene: 3.

The V and J genes are TRBV20-1 and TRBJ1-5, with D possibly matching TRBD1 (5 bases). The CDR3 loop spans 16 amino acids. CDR1 and CDR2 (germline): DFQATT, SNEGSKA (reference sequence). V shed 3 bases and J shed 3 bases, with 18 bases lying between them. This CDR3 reads CSASIGQAGTNQPQHF. The CDR3 region has the DNA TGCAGTGCTAGTATCGGTCAGGCAGGGACCAATCAGCCCCAGCATTTT.